A single sample is the source of the 20 T cell receptor beta chains below, sequenced in a study of Graves' ophthalmopathy and Graves' hyperthyroidism. Amplification from RNA transcripts yielded the TCR beta CDR3 regions. RT-PCR was first run with HTBI primers, then multiplex PCR in a second round. A single record per CDR3 protein comes from TCRdb applying MiXCR to the multiplex PCR reads. The sample lists under 350,000 distinct CDR3 sequences, roughly 17% occurring once. Sequencing used peripheral blood. Source of these receptors: an adult man with Graves' ophthalmopathy.

This clonotype is categorized as medium-sized. The chain recombines TRBV9 with TRBJ2-7, with 7 bases that match TRBD1. V was pared by 3 bases and J by 3 bases, with 6 bases of the junction left unmatched. Germline V CDR1 and CDR2: SGDLS, YYNGEE. CDR3 size: 14 residues. As DNA, the CDR3 is TGTGCCAGCAGCGAGGGGGCGGGTGGCTACGAGCAGTACTTC. It yields the protein CASSEGAGGYEQYF.

The chain links TRBV6-1 to TRBJ1-5, with D maybe TRBD1 (5 bases). Trimming took off 7 bases at V and 2 bases at J, with 12 bases between the two ends. Per the germline V gene, CDR1 is MNHNS and CDR2 is SASEGT. There are 14 residues in the CDR3. CDR3 nucleotide sequence: TGTGCCAGCACCCTGGGACTTCGCAATCAGCCCCAGCATTTT. Amino acids: CASTLGLRNQPQHF.

About this clonotype: The CDR3 ends on some other residue instead of the conserved phenylalanine or tryptophan, so this is likely a read error. The rearrangement uses TRBV5-1 and TRBJ1-1; D remains unclear. V lost 2 bases to trimming and J lost 0 bases, with 5 bases between them. This CDR3 is built from 13 residues. The germline CDR1 and CDR2 sequences are SGHRS and YFSETQ. CDR3 DNA: TGCGCCAGCAGCTTCAGGTTGAACACTGAAGCTTTCCTT. Its protein product is CASSFRLNTEAFL.

This clonotype was counted at least ten times. The chain joins TRBV20-1 to TRBJ2-3, with 15 bases matching TRBD2. Germline CDR1 reads DFQATT; CDR2 reads SNEGSKA (reference sequence). V gave up 3 bases and J gave up 1 base; unmatched junction bases: 14. This CDR3 is 20 amino acids long. CDR3 sequence reads: CSASAWGGTSGGLGTDTQYF. The DNA for the CDR3 is TGCAGTGCTAGCGCCTGGGGTGGGACTAGCGGGGGGCTGGGCACAGATACGCAGTATTTT.

This clonotype appeared many times. This chain links TRBV15 with TRBJ2-3; 8 nucleotides match TRBD2. CDR3 length: 14 residues. The germline V gene encodes CDR1 LNHNV and CDR2 YYDKDF (reference sequence). The V gene end was trimmed by 8 bases and the J gene end by 0 bases; junction bases not matched to a gene: 4. Here the CDR3 reads CATLLAGSTDTQYF. Here the CDR3 DNA reads TGTGCCACCCTTTTAGCGGGGAGCACAGATACGCAGTATTTT.

There are many counts of this clonotype. The chain is built from TRBV6-1 and TRBJ2-7; D is unclear. Germline V gene sequence: CDR1 MNHNS, CDR2 SASEGT. The CDR3 covers 13 residues. Trimming stripped 0 bases from V and 3 bases from J, with 6 bases between. CDR3 in amino acids: CASSEAHLYEQYF. In DNA form, the CDR3 reads TGTGCCAGCAGTGAAGCTCACCTCTACGAGCAGTACTTC.

Ten or more counts support this clonotype. V is TRBV7-2 and J is TRBJ2-7, with D uncertain. Germline assignment: CDR1 SGHTA and CDR2 FQGNSA. The CDR3 is 13 amino acids. V was shortened by 5 bases and J by 1 base, with 9 bases between the two germline ends. The DNA of the CDR3 is TGTGCCAGCAGCCAGGTGAGGTCCTACGAGCAGTACTTC. It yields the protein CASSQVRSYEQYF.

In this sample, this clonotype turned up many times. V gene TRBV27 combines with J gene TRBJ2-7, with 8 bases identical to TRBD1. This CDR3 has 13 amino acids. The V gene end was trimmed by 5 bases and the J gene end by 7 bases; junction bases not matched to a gene: 7. Germline CDR1 reads MNHEY; CDR2 reads SMNVEV (reference sequence). CDR3 sequence (DNA): TGTGCCAGCAGTGGTGACAGGGGATTGGAGCAGTACTTC. This encodes CASSGDRGLEQYF.

This clonotype was detected many times. The chain combines TRBV30 with TRBJ2-6; 11 bases line up with TRBD2. This CDR3 comprises 17 residues. V was pared by 1 base and J by 3 bases, with 5 bases of the junction left unmatched. The germline V gene has CDR1 GTSNPN and CDR2 SVGIG (reference sequence). The CDR3 DNA reads TGTGCCTGGAGTGGTAGCGGGAGGGCCGTTGGGGCCAACGTCCTGACTTTC. It translates to CAWSGSGRAVGANVLTF.

This clonotype has at least ten counts. V is TRBV6-1 and J is TRBJ1-2; D possibly corresponds to TRBD1 (6 bases). V lost 0 bases, J lost 10 bases, and 9 bases lay in between. CDR3 length: 12 amino acids. Germline V gene sequence: CDR1 MNHNS, CDR2 SASEGT. This CDR3 is CASSEASGAYTF. In DNA form, the CDR3 reads TGTGCCAGCAGTGAAGCTTCAGGGGCCTACACCTTC.

Ten or more counts support this clonotype. This sequence joins TRBV18 and TRBJ2-5; a possible D gene is TRBD1 (5 bases). Trimming removed 0 bases from V and 5 bases from J, with 13 bases in between. CDR3 length: 15 residues. Per the germline V gene, CDR1 is KGHSH and CDR2 is LQKENI. CDR3 coding DNA: TGTGCCAGCTCACCACCGGACACTTTATCGGAGACCCAGTACTTC. It translates to CASSPPDTLSETQYF.

The table lists this clonotype with many counts. The chain is built from TRBV7-9 and TRBJ1-1; a weak D match, TRBD1 (5 bases). V was shortened by 5 bases and J by 1 base, with 11 bases between the two germline ends. Germline loops: CDR1 SEHNR, CDR2 FQNEAQ (reference sequence). CDR3 size: 14 residues. Here the CDR3 DNA reads TGTGCCAGCAGCGACCGACAGCGGAACACTGAAGCTTTCTTT. This gives the protein CASSDRQRNTEAFF.

In this sample, this clonotype turned up a few times. The chain uses TRBV5-1 and TRBJ2-2; D remains unclear. The germline V gene has CDR1 SGHRS and CDR2 YFSETQ. V was shortened by 0 bases and J by 6 bases, with 3 bases between the two germline ends. The length of the CDR3 is 12 residues. CDR3 region: CASSLVAGELFF. CDR3 sequence (DNA): TGCGCCAGCAGCTTGGTGGCCGGGGAGCTGTTTTTT.

This rearrangement joins TRBV28 to TRBJ2-7; 13 bases match TRBD2. With 7 bases clipped from V and 6 bases from J, the junction kept 9 bases outside the gene matches. This CDR3 has 15 residues. Germline CDR1 and CDR2: MDHEN and SYDVKM. The CDR3 spells CASTLGLAGEGEQYF. Here the CDR3 DNA reads TGTGCCAGCACCCTAGGACTAGCGGGAGAGGGCGAGCAGTACTTC. Variable domain in full (rest from reference TRBV28 and TRBJ2-7): DVKVTQSSRYLVKRTGEKVFLECVQDMDHENMFWYRQDPGLGLRLIYFSYDVKMKEKGDIPEGYSVSREKKERFSLILESASTNQTSMYLCASTLGLAGEGEQYFGPGTRLTVT.

There are many counts of this clonotype. The chain is built from TRBV4-3 and TRBJ2-7, with no clear D. Looked up from germline, CDR1 is LGHNA and CDR2 is YSLEER. Trimming removed 0 bases from V and 2 bases from J, with 17 bases in between. The CDR3 covers 17 residues. The chain's CDR3 is CASSQDAPSAATYEQYF. The CDR3 DNA sequence: TGCGCCAGCAGCCAAGATGCCCCCAGCGCGGCCACCTACGAGCAGTACTTC.

This clonotype was observed many times. The chain carries TRBV6-5 and TRBJ1-5, with a tentative D call TRBD1 (5 bases). Germline loops: CDR1 MNHEY, CDR2 SVGAGI. The CDR3 has 14 amino acids. V lost 3 bases to trimming and J lost 6 bases, with 12 bases between them. CDR3 DNA: TGTGCCAGCAGTTATCAGGGTTCAGGTCAGCCCCAGCATTTT. Translating gives CASSYQGSGQPQHF.

This clonotype has at least ten counts. The CDR3 DNA reads as TGTGCCAGCAGTGAAGGGTTGTTGTCTGAGCAGTACTTC. Protein: CASSEGLLSEQYF. The chain combines TRBV6-1 with TRBJ2-7; D call uncertain. Trimming left V 1 base short and J 7 bases short, with 11 bases between. Germline V gives CDR1 MNHNS, CDR2 SASEGT. CDR3 length: 13 amino acids.

This clonotype was counted at least ten times. The chain uses TRBV19 and TRBJ1-5; 9 positions agree with TRBD1. The germline V gene has CDR1 LNHDA and CDR2 SQIVND (reference sequence). The junction had 4 bases not matched to a gene; V was cut back by 0 bases and J by 1 base. The length of the CDR3 is 17 residues. The chain's CDR3 is CASSIETGGRSNQPQHF. DNA for the CDR3: TGTGCCAGTAGTATAGAAACAGGGGGCAGGAGCAATCAGCCCCAGCATTTT.

This clonotype was seen many times. V and J are TRBV5-1 and TRBJ1-1; 9 bases line up with TRBD1. The CDR3 spans 15 residues. Germline V gives CDR1 SGHRS, CDR2 YFSETQ. Germline trimming cut 4 bases from V and 3 bases from J; bases unmatched to any gene: 7. Written as DNA, the CDR3 is TGCGCCAGCAGCCGGGGACAGGGTCGGGACACTGAAGCTTTCTTT. Its translation: CASSRGQGRDTEAFF.

The table lists this clonotype with many counts. The genes are TRBV6-4 and TRBJ1-2; no firm D call. The CDR3 is 13 residues long. CDR1 is MRHNA, CDR2 SNTAGT, per germline. With 0 bases removed from V and 7 bases from J, the gap between germline ends came to 9 bases. The chain's CDR3 is CASSDSGIGGYTF. CDR3 bases: TGTGCCAGCAGTGACTCTGGAATAGGTGGCTACACCTTC.